Presented here are 14 T cell receptor beta chains from one specimen sequenced in a study of blood T cell repertoires in COVID-19. Repertoires were generated with immunoSEQ multiplex PCR, while TCRdb's copy carries only in-frame clones and drops some. The profile covers about 300,000 clones, with about 90% appearing a single time and roughly 6.3% taken by the ten largest. Sequenced: peripheral blood. The receptors were gathered from a woman aged 45-60 years with COVID-19, enrolled during active disease.

The rearrangement uses TRBV20-1 and TRBJ2-5; a possible D gene is TRBD2 (6 bases). CDR1 is DFQATT and CDR2 is SNEGSKA in the germline V gene (reference sequence). Trimming left V 3 bases short and J 5 bases short, with 10 bases between. CDR3 size: 12 residues. CDR3 region: CSASTSLETQYF. The CDR3 DNA reads as TGCAGTGCTAGTACTAGCTTGGAGACCCAGTACTTC.

The chain joins TRBV9 to TRBJ1-1; 7 bases line up with TRBD1. Germline trimming cut 3 bases from V and 5 bases from J; bases unmatched to any gene: 7. Per the germline V gene, CDR1 is SGDLS and CDR2 is YYNGEE. This CDR3 is built from 14 residues. The CDR3 spells CASSAKHRGTEAFF. As DNA, the CDR3 is TGTGCCAGCAGCGCAAAACACAGGGGAACTGAAGCTTTCTTT.

V and J are TRBV10-3 and TRBJ2-3; possibly TRBD1 for D (6 bases). Germline V CDR1 and CDR2: ENHRY, SYGVKD. V dropped 6 bases and J dropped 1 base, with 8 bases sitting between them. The CDR3 runs 13 residues. The CDR3 nucleotides read TGTGCCATCAGAGGGGGTGGCACAGATACGCAGTATTTT. It codes for CAIRGGGTDTQYF.

The chain recombines TRBV14 with TRBJ2-4; 10 bases map to TRBD2. Looked up from germline, CDR1 is SGHDN and CDR2 is FVKESK. The CDR3 totals 20 residues. V shed 0 bases and J 0 bases; nucleotides not matched to a gene: 11. The CDR3 loop reads CASSQESEREGRGAKNIQYF. The CDR3 DNA follows: TGTGCCAGCAGCCAAGAAAGTGAGCGGGAGGGCCGAGGAGCCAAAAACATTCAGTACTTC.

The chain employs TRBV19 and TRBJ2-3; possibly TRBD1 for D (5 bases). CDR1 is LNHDA, CDR2 SQIVND, per germline (reference sequence). There are 16 residues in the CDR3. The V end lost 7 bases, the J end lost 0 bases, and 17 bases lay between the germline ends. CDR3 nucleotides: TGTGCCAGTAAAGAAAAGGGGTCTTTTAGCACAGATACGCAGTATTTT. Its protein is CASKEKGSFSTDTQYF. Based on the CDR3 plus reference TRBV19 and TRBJ2-3, the full variable domain is DGGITQSPKYLFRKEGQNVTLSCEQNLNHDAMYWYRQDPGQGLRLIYYSQIVNDFQKGDIAEGYSVSREKKESFPLTVTSAQKNPTAFYLCASKEKGSFSTDTQYFGPGTRLTVL.

V and J are TRBV19 and TRBJ2-1, with 9 positions matching TRBD1. Germline assignment: CDR1 LNHDA and CDR2 SQIVND (reference sequence). After removal of 7 bases from V and 2 bases from J, the junction contained 6 bases not matched to a gene. This CDR3 comprises 15 residues. Here the CDR3 reads CASNAGTGTYNEQFF. The CDR3 DNA is TGTGCCAGTAACGCCGGGACAGGGACCTACAATGAGCAGTTCTTC. The variable domain in full, with the rest retrieved from reference TRBV19 and TRBJ2-1, is DGGITQSPKYLFRKEGQNVTLSCEQNLNHDAMYWYRQDPGQGLRLIYYSQIVNDFQKGDIAEGYSVSREKKESFPLTVTSAQKNPTAFYLCASNAGTGTYNEQFFGPGTRLTVL.

J is TRBJ2-1 and V is TRBV7-6; TRBD2 agrees at 7 bases. This CDR3 has 15 residues. The V segment lost 6 bases and the J segment 2 bases; nucleotides outside the gene matches: 7. CDR1 is SGHVS and CDR2 is FNYEAQ in the germline V gene. CDR3 loop: CASRGDGGAYNEQFF. CDR3 bases: TGTGCCAGCAGGGGAGATGGGGGGGCCTACAATGAGCAGTTCTTC.

The chain carries TRBV5-4 and TRBJ2-7; D gene uncertain. The germline V gene encodes CDR1 SGHNT and CDR2 YYREEE (reference sequence). The length of the CDR3 is 14 residues. V lost 3 bases and J 0 bases, leaving 10 bases between the germline ends. The CDR3 nucleotides are TGTGCCAGCAGCTCTCGAGCCGCCTCCTACGAGCAGTACTTC. It codes for CASSSRAASYEQYF.

The V call is TRBV5-4, the J call TRBJ2-7; D perhaps matches TRBD2 (6 bases). This CDR3 contains 15 residues. V shed 1 base and J shed 7 bases, with 18 bases lying between them. Germline V gene lookup returns CDR1 SGHNT and CDR2 YYREEE (reference sequence). The CDR3 bases are TGTGCCAGCAGCTTGACTAGCAGGACCTTGGGTGAGCAGTACTTC. Translation gives CASSLTSRTLGEQYF.

The chain is built from TRBV3-1 (or the pseudogene TRBV3-2) and TRBJ2-7; 8 bases agree with TRBD1. Germline V gene data show CDR1 as LGHDT and CDR2 as YNNKEL (reference sequence). The CDR3 is 14 residues long. Germline trimming cut 6 bases from V and 2 bases from J; bases unmatched to any gene: 6. In DNA, the CDR3 is TGTGCCAGCAGGGACAGGGCATCCGCCTACGAGCAGTACTTC. It is translated as CASRDRASAYEQYF.

The gene calls are TRBV7-9 and TRBJ2-3, with TRBD2 matching 8 bases. The germline V gene encodes CDR1 SEHNR and CDR2 FQNEAQ (reference sequence). V shed 4 bases, J shed 4 bases, and the junction held 1 base outside the gene matches. This CDR3 has 13 amino acids. The CDR3 sequence is CASSYGGADTQYF. DNA for the CDR3: TGTGCCAGCAGCTACGGGGGGGCAGATACGCAGTATTTT.

The chain links TRBV9 to TRBJ1-2; 8 bases map to TRBD1. The trim removed 0 bases at V and 4 bases at J, leaving 2 bases unmatched. Germline CDR1 is SGDLS and CDR2 is YYNGEE. CDR3 size: 14 residues. CDR3 amino acids: CASSVGQGTYGYTF. For the CDR3, the DNA is TGTGCCAGCAGCGTAGGACAGGGGACCTATGGCTACACCTTC.

This chain connects TRBV18 to TRBJ2-1; TRBD2 matches at 11 bases. V gave up 5 bases and J gave up 7 bases; unmatched junction bases: 13. This CDR3 contains 17 residues. Germline CDR1 KGHSH, CDR2 LQKENI. For the CDR3, the DNA is TGTGCCAGCTCATCGGGACTAGCGGACCCGATCAGAAATGAGCAGTTCTTC. It codes for CASSSGLADPIRNEQFF.

V gene TRBV19 combines with J gene TRBJ2-1; 12 nucleotides match TRBD2. The CDR3 has 23 residues. J was trimmed by 0 bases and V by 1 base; bases with no gene match: 19. Germline V CDR1 and CDR2: LNHDA, SQIVND (reference sequence). CDR3 DNA sequence: TGTGCCAGTAGTATAGTGGGCAGGGAATTGACTAGCGGGAGAGTTAGCTCCTACAATGAGCAGTTCTTC. This encodes CASSIVGRELTSGRVSSYNEQFF.